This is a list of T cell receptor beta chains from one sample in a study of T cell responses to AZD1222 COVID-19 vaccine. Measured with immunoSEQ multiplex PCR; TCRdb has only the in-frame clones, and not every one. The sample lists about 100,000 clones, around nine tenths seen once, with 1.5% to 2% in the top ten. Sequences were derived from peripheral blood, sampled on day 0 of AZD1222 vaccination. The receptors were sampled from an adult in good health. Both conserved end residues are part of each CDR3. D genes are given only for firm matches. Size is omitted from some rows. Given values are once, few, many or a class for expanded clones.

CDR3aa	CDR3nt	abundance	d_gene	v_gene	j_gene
CASSLVLKDGELFF	TGTGCCAGCAGCTTAGTATTAAAGGACGGGGAGCTGTTTTTT	.	.	TRBV13	TRBJ2-2
CASSLALAAYEQYF	TGTGCCAGCAGCTTAGCGCTAGCGGCATACGAGCAGTACTTC	.	TRBD2	TRBV11-2	TRBJ2-7
CASTVEATNEQFF	TGTGCCAGTACTGTCGAGGCTACGAATGAGCAGTTCTTC	.	.	TRBV19	TRBJ2-1
CASSSNRGYYGYTF	TGTGCCAGCAGCTCTAACAGGGGGTACTATGGCTACACCTTC	.	TRBD1	TRBV11-2	TRBJ1-2
CASSLEHYGYTF	TGTGCCAGCAGTTTGGAGCACTATGGCTACACCTTC	.	.	TRBV28	TRBJ1-2
CASSQDQQLVGNTIYF	TGCGCCAGCAGCCAAGATCAACAGTTAGTTGGAAACACCATATATTTT	.	.	TRBV4-1	TRBJ1-3
CASGPGDDYGYTF	TGTGCCAGCGGCCCGGGGGACGATTATGGCTACACCTTC	.	.	TRBV28	TRBJ1-2
CASSQDSPHYSGNTIYF	TGTGCCAGCAGCCAAGATTCGCCGCATTACTCTGGAAACACCATATATTTT	.	.	TRBV14	TRBJ1-3
CASSPRLETTEAFF	TGTGCCAGCAGTCCCCGTCTTGAGACGACTGAAGCTTTCTTT	few	.	TRBV2	TRBJ1-1
CASRPKSSGYGYTF	TGTGCCAGCAGGCCAAAGAGTTCGGGTTATGGCTACACCTTC	.	.	TRBV3-1/TRBV3-2	TRBJ1-2
CASSLDRETQYF	TGTGCCAGCAGTTTGGACAGGGAGACCCAGTACTTC	.	TRBD1	TRBV12-3/TRBV12-4	TRBJ2-5
CASSHELAGNEQFF	TGTGCCAGCAGCCATGAATTAGCTGGCAATGAGCAGTTCTTC	.	.	TRBV3-1/TRBV3-2	TRBJ2-1
CAISQGLNGGNQPQHF	TGTGCCATCAGCCAAGGCCTTAACGGGGGCAATCAGCCCCAGCATTTT	.	.	TRBV10-3	TRBJ1-5
CASSPIYRAVNTEAFF	TGTGCCAGCAGCCCGATTTACAGGGCCGTGAACACTGAAGCTTTCTTT	.	.	TRBV3-1/TRBV3-2	TRBJ1-1
CASSPPGLAGDSYNEQFF	TGTGCCAGCAGCCCTCCAGGACTAGCGGGAGATTCCTACAATGAGCAGTTCTTC	few	TRBD2	TRBV7-2	TRBJ2-1
CASSDRLAETRGGNIQYF	TGCGCCAGCAGCGATCGACTAGCGGAAACCCGAGGAGGGAACATTCAGTACTTC	.	TRBD2	TRBV5-1	TRBJ2-4
CASSLVQGAGETQYF	TGCGCCAGCAGCTTGGTACAGGGGGCTGGGGAGACCCAGTACTTC	.	TRBD1	TRBV5-1	TRBJ2-5
CASSHGGELGGELFF	TGTGCCAGCAGCCACGGTGGAGAGTTGGGCGGGGAGCTGTTTTTT	.	.	TRBV7-9	TRBJ2-2
CASSAGTNNEQFF	TGTGCCAGCAGTGCCGGGACAAACAATGAGCAGTTCTTC	.	.	TRBV6-4	TRBJ2-1
CASSYSTGAGNTIYF	TGTGCCAGCAGTTACTCGACAGGGGCCGGAAACACCATATATTTT	once	TRBD1	TRBV6-5	TRBJ1-3
CASSRMPNEQFF	TGTGCCAGCAGTCGCATGCCCAATGAGCAGTTCTTC	.	.	TRBV7-2	TRBJ2-1
CASSYPGQGRNAEAFF	TGCGCCAGCAGCTATCCGGGACAGGGACGGAATGCTGAAGCTTTCTTT	.	TRBD1	TRBV5-1	TRBJ1-1
CASSYGVNQPQHF	TGTGCCAGCAGTTATGGGGTTAATCAGCCCCAGCATTTT	.	.	TRBV6-6	TRBJ1-5
CASSLPLAGSGKVQFF	TGTGCCAGCAGCTTGCCTCTCGCGGGTAGCGGGAAGGTGCAGTTCTTC	.	TRBD2	TRBV5-4	TRBJ2-1
CASSPTDRGRGETQYF	TGTGCCAGCAGCCCCACGGACAGGGGGCGAGGGGAGACCCAGTACTTC	.	TRBD1	TRBV7-8	TRBJ2-5
CASSIPTGANVLTF	TGTGCCAGCAGCATCCCAACTGGGGCCAACGTCCTGACTTTC	.	.	TRBV7-2	TRBJ2-6
CASSPAGSGTQYF	TGCGCCAGCAGCCCCGCAGGGTCGGGTACGCAGTATTTT	.	.	TRBV5-1	TRBJ2-3
CASSSGLASTDTQYF	TGTGCCAGCAGCTCAGGACTTGCCTCCACAGATACGCAGTATTTT	once	.	TRBV5-4	TRBJ2-3
CSASTLWGTEAFF	TGCAGTGCTAGTACCCTGTGGGGCACTGAAGCTTTCTTT	.	.	TRBV20-1	TRBJ1-1
CASSDSYYEQYF	TGTGCCAGCAGTGACAGCTACTACGAGCAGTACTTC	.	.	TRBV2	TRBJ2-7
CASSLGPQERTEAFF	TGTGCCAGCAGCTTAGGACCTCAGGAGAGGACTGAAGCTTTCTTT	.	.	TRBV7-9	TRBJ1-1
CASSPGPTNYNEQFF	TGTGCCAGCTCGCCCGGACCCACTAATTACAATGAGCAGTTCTTC	.	.	TRBV18	TRBJ2-1
CASSADRASYEQYF	TGTGCCAGCAGCGCGGACAGGGCGTCCTACGAGCAGTACTTC	.	TRBD1	TRBV6-4	TRBJ2-7
CASSILAGPGGNEQFF	TGTGCCAGTAGTATCCTAGCGGGCCCCGGAGGGAATGAGCAGTTCTTC	.	TRBD2	TRBV19	TRBJ2-1
CASSFIGTGQPQHF	TGTGCCAGCAGTTTCATCGGGACAGGTCAGCCCCAGCATTTT	.	TRBD1	TRBV6-6	TRBJ1-5
CASSQVASSYEQYF	TGTGCCAGCAGCCAAGTCGCTAGCTCCTACGAGCAGTACTTC	.	.	TRBV3-1/TRBV3-2	TRBJ2-7
CASSLDRPRRNTIYF	TGTGCCAGCAGTTTGGACAGGCCCCGCCGGAACACCATATATTTT	once	TRBD1	TRBV28	TRBJ1-3
CASSGARRASRETQYF	TGTGCCAGCAGTGGGGCTCGTCGCGCGAGCAGGGAGACCCAGTACTTC	once	.	TRBV28	TRBJ2-5
CASSEAETSTDTQYF	TGTGCCAGCAGTGAAGCAGAGACTAGCACAGATACGCAGTATTTT	.	.	TRBV6-4	TRBJ2-3
CASSMTGGYLKAFF	TGTGCCAGTAGTATGACAGGGGGCTACCTTAAAGCTTTCTTT	.	TRBD1	TRBV19	TRBJ1-1
CASSLEREAFF	TGTGCCAGCAGTTTGGAGCGGGAAGCTTTCTTT	.	.	TRBV12-3/TRBV12-4	TRBJ1-1
CASSSGMGQSNQPQHF	TGTGCCAGCAGCTCTGGGATGGGACAAAGCAATCAGCCCCAGCATTTT	.	.	TRBV11-2	TRBJ1-5
CAISESSGGRETQYF	TGTGCCATCAGTGAGTCATCGGGGGGCAGAGAGACCCAGTACTTC	.	.	TRBV10-3	TRBJ2-5
CASSGTGGRKLFF	TGTGCCAGCAGCGGAACAGGGGGCAGGAAGCTGTTTTTT	.	TRBD1	TRBV9	TRBJ2-2
CASSVGSTSKETQYF	TGTGCCAGCAGCGTAGGAAGCACTAGTAAAGAGACCCAGTACTTC	.	.	TRBV9	TRBJ2-5
CASSSYLEDTQYF	TGTGCCAGCAGCTCCTACCTTGAAGATACGCAGTATTTT	.	.	TRBV7-3	TRBJ2-3
CASSPQGRSTEAFF	TGTGCCAGCAGTCCACAGGGGCGTAGCACTGAAGCTTTCTTT	.	TRBD1	TRBV28	TRBJ1-1
CASSYDVGGDPEAFF	TGTGCCAGCAGTTACGATGTAGGGGGGGACCCTGAAGCTTTCTTT	.	.	TRBV6-5	TRBJ1-1
CASTRALNSPLHF	TGTGCCAGCACCCGGGCCCTTAATTCACCCCTCCACTTT	.	.	TRBV7-2	TRBJ1-6
CASSAGDGSPLHF	TGTGCCAGCAGTGCAGGGGATGGCTCACCCCTCCACTTT	.	.	TRBV2	TRBJ1-6
CASSGSRNAIYF	TGTGCCAGCAGTGGTTCGCGGAACGCCATATATTTT	.	.	TRBV12-3/TRBV12-4	TRBJ1-3
CASSLNRGQGADTQYF	TGTGCCAGCAGCTTGAATCGGGGACAGGGGGCAGATACGCAGTATTTT	few	TRBD1	TRBV5-4	TRBJ2-3
CASRPGPGLPYGYTF	TGTGCCAGCAGACCCGGACCGGGCCTTCCTTATGGCTACACCTTC	.	.	TRBV6-5	TRBJ1-2
CAWSLGGASYGYTF	TGTGCCTGGAGTTTGGGCGGGGCGTCCTATGGCTACACCTTC	.	.	TRBV30	TRBJ1-2
CASSIAGGEWETQYF	TGTGCCAGCAGCATAGCGGGAGGAGAGTGGGAGACCCAGTACTTC	.	TRBD2	TRBV28	TRBJ2-5
CASSEGRGRWTEAFF	TGTGCCAGCAGTGAAGGGAGGGGGCGGTGGACTGAAGCTTTCTTT	.	TRBD1	TRBV2	TRBJ1-1
CASSSLTDTQYF	TGTGCCAGCAGCTCCCTAACAGATACGCAGTATTTT	.	.	TRBV13	TRBJ2-3
CATSQRRDTQYF	TGTGCCACCAGTCAAAGAAGAGATACGCAGTATTTT	.	.	TRBV24-1	TRBJ2-3